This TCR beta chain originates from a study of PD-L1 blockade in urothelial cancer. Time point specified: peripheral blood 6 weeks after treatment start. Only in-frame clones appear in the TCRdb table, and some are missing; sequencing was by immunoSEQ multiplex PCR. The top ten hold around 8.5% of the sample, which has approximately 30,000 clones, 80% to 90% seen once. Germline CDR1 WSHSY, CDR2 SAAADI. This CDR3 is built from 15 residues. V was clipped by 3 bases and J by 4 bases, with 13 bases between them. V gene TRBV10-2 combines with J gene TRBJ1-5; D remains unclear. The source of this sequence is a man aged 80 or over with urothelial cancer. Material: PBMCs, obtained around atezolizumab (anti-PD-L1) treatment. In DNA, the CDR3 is TGCGCCAGCAGTGACACCCTACGCGGGAATCAGCCCCAGCATTTT. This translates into CASSDTLRGNQPQHF.